This T cell receptor beta chain comes out of a study of T cell responses to AZD1222 COVID-19 vaccine. Overall study findings and caveats: Spike-specific TCR breadth and depth grew following two AZD1222 doses. Only a handful of AZD1222 recipients tested seropositive at baseline. Regions 160-218 and 743-854 dominated among vaccine-associated CD4 TCRs spanning spike. No repertoire was sampled before or during the peak T cell response, only after it.

This CDR3 contains 13 residues. Germline V gene lookup returns CDR1 PRHDT and CDR2 FYEKMQ (reference sequence). V was shortened by 0 bases and J by 4 bases, with 5 bases between the two germline ends. Measured with immunoSEQ multiplex PCR; TCRdb has only the in-frame clones, and not every one. The data hold around 140,000 clones, with about 91% observed a single time. Worth noting for this clone: The target antigen is unknown.

The specimen was peripheral blood, collected 28 days after the second AZD1222 dose. This receptor was taken from an adult who received the AZD1222 COVID-19 vaccine. The chain uses TRBV13 and TRBJ2-3; no firm D call. CDR3 region: CASSLGAADTQYF. The CDR3 DNA is TGTGCCAGCAGCTTAGGCGCGGCAGATACGCAGTATTTT.